Given below is one T cell receptor (beta chain) in context. The sample comes from a study of STAT5B mutations in CD4+ large granular lymphocyte leukemia. The repertoire was sequenced with immunoSEQ multiplex PCR; TCRdb's copy has only in-frame clones and lacks some. This table holds around 20,000 clones, 78% found once. Germline V gene data show CDR1 as SGHDT and CDR2 as YYEEEE. V was cut by 1 base and J by 0 bases, with 19 bases left in between. The CDR3 is made up of 19 amino acids. This chain joins TRBV5-6 and TRBJ1-4, with D uncertain. This TCR was sampled from a human donor in good health. Sequenced material: CD4+ T cells from blood buffy coats. The CDR3 protein is CASSLWFNKRIATNEKLFF. CDR3 DNA sequence: TGTGCCAGCAGCTTGTGGTTTAACAAACGGATTGCAACTAATGAAAAACTGTTTTTT.